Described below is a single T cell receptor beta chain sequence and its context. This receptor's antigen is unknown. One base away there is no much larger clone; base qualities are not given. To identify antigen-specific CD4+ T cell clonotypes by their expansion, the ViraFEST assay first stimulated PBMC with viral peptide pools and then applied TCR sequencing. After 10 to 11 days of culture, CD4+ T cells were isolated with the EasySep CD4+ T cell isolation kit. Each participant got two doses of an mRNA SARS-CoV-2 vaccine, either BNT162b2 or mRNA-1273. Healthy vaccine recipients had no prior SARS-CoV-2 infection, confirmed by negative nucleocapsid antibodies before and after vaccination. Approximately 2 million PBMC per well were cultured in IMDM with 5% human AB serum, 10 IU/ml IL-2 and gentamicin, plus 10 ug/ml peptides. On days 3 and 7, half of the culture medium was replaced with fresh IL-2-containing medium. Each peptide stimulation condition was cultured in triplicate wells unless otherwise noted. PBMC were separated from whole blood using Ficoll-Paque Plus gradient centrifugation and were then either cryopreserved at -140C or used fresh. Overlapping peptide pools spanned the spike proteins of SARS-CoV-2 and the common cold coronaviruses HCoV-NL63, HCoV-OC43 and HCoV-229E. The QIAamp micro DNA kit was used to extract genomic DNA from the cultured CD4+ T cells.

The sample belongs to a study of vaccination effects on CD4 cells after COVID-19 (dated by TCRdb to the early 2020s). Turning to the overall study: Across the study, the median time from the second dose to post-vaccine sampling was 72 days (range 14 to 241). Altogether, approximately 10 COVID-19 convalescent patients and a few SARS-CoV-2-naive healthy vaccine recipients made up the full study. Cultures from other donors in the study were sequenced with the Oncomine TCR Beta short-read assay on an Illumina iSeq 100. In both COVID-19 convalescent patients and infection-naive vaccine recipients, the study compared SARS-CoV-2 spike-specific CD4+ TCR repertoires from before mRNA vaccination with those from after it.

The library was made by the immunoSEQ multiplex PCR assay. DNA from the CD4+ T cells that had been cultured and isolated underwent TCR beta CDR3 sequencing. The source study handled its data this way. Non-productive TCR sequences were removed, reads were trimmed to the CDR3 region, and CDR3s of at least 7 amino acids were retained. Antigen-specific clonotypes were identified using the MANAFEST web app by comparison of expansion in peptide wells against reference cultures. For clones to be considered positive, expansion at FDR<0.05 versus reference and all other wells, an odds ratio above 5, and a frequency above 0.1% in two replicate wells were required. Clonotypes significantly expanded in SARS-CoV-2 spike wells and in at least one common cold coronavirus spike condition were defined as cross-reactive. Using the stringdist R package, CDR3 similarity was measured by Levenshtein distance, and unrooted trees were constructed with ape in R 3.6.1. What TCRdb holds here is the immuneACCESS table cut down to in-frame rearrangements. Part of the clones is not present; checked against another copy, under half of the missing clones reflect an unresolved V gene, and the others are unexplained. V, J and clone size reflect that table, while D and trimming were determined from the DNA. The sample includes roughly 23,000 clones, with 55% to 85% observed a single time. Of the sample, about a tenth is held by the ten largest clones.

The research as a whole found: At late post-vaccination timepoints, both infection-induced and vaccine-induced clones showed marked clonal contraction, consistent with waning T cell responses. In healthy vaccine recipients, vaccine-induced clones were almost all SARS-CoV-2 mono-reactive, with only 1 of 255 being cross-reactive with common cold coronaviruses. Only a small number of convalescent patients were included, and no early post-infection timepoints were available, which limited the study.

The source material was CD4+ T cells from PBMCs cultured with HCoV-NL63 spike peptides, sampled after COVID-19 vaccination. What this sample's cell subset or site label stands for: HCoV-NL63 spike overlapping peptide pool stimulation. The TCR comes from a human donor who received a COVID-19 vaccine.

The nucleotide sequence is given as TGTGCCAGCAGCTTAGGGGGAGGGTCAGGAAACACCATATATTTT. This sequence encodes CASSLGGGSGNTIYF. Rearrangement joined TRBV7-2 to TRBJ1-3; the D gene identity is not certain. V is pared back by 1 base and J by 4 bases, with 11 bases lying between the germline termini. Via the germline V gene, CDR1 is SGHTA and CDR2 FQGNSA. The CDR3 measures 15 amino acids from cysteine to phenylalanine. Only CDR3 DNA remains: 45 bases, in frame from the first base.